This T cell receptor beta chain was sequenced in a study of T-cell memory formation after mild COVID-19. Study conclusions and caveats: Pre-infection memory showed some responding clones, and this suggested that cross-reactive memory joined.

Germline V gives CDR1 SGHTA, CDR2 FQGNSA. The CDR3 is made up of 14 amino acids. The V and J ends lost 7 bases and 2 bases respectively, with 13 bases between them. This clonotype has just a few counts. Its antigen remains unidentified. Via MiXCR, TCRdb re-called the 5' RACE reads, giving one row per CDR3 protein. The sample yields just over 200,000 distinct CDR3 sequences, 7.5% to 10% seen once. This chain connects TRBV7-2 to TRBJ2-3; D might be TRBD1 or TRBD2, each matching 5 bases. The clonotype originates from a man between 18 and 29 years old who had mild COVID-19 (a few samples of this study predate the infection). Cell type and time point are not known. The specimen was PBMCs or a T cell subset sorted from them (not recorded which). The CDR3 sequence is CASKSGASTDTQYF. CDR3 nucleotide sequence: TGTGCCAGCAAATCCGGGGCTTCCACAGATACGCAGTATTTT.